This T cell receptor beta chain was captured by sequencing in a study of human T cells and chemical hapten exposure listed by TCRdb under 2021. The study in broad terms: For sensitization, 2% DPC in acetone was applied to a roughly 2 cm by roughly 2 cm area of upper inner arm skin. Throughout the approximately 24-week study period, patients were also given weekly therapeutic DPC doses on the scalp. Patch testing on the upper back used Finn chambers containing 0.01% DPC, with scoring done after 6 days according to International Contact Dermatitis Research Group standards. Alopecia areata with under or over 50% scalp involvement, alopecia totalis and alopecia universalis were represented in the patient cohort, which was mostly female. Libraries were pooled for sequencing, and per-sample TCR yields varied mainly because of small differences in library volumes within the pool. This study followed changes in the peripheral blood TCR repertoire in vivo during primary and secondary sensitization of alopecia patients to the hapten diphenylcyclopropenone (DPC). Blood was sampled from patients pre-sensitization (week 0) and at 2, 6 and about 24 weeks after DPC sensitization. Twenty-nine alopecia patients provided blood for TCR sequencing at one to four time points (pre-sensitization, 2, 6 and 24 weeks).

Libraries were built with RACE. Sequenced on a NextSeq 500. Library preparation attached unique molecular identifiers to individual cDNA molecules for quantitative, reproducible TCR counting. From each blood RNA sample, both TCR alpha and TCR beta chains were sequenced. On the study's bioinformatics: Samples had a median of roughly 98,000 TCRs, with a range from roughly 23,224 to 700,000. The Decombinator software suite was used to annotate the V, J and CDR3 of the TCR reads. Every sample was subsampled to the same number of TCRs (28,000) for the PS versus PT1 abundance plots. Expanded TCRs were defined as absent before sensitization and observed at least eight times at the 2-week time point. TCRdb reworked the public reads: Q25 trimming with fastp, MiXCR clone assembly, productive beta chains retained. CDR3 protein duplicates are merged, each entry listing the most common genes and DNA. These V and J calls originate from TCRdb's pipeline instead of the authors' own analysis. This sample gives just under 60,000 distinct CDR3 sequences in total; roughly an eighth of them show up just once. Jointly, the top ten make up around 2.4% of the sample.

The paper as a whole reports these results and caveats: Expanded TCRs formed significantly more large CDR3 similarity clusters than pre-sensitization or healthy control sets, consistent with antigen-driven responses. DPC sensitization did not change the number of TCRs with a frequency above 1 in 1000, and there was no evidence of changes in global repertoire structure. Because all patients had alopecia, a presumed autoimmune disease, the immune response of the patients might differ from that of healthy individuals. Patch test score correlated positively with the number of PT1 expanded TCRs, reaching significance at thresholds 8, 16 and 32 but not at 4. Repeated subsampling changed both the strength of the expansion versus patch-test correlation and the threshold at which the correlation became significant.

The time point label corresponds to: patch test 3, about 24 weeks after DPC sensitization. This specimen's treatment or condition label, per the study, means: therapeutic diphenylcyclopropenone sensitization with weekly scalp DPC. Blood at each patch-test visit was drawn before the patch test was applied. Patients were considered eligible if aged 18 to 70, diagnosed with alopecia and deemed suitable for DPC therapy, and patients were excluded if pregnant. Unfractionated whole blood was collected in Tempus Blood RNA tubes, and total RNA was extracted from that blood. Via the germline V gene, CDR1 is SGHRS and CDR2 YFSETQ. The V and J ends are trimmed by 4 bases and 0 bases, leaving 13 bases between them. Inclusive of the bounding cysteine and phenylalanine, the CDR3 is 15 residues long. The retained sequence is limited to the CDR3, 45 bases, with the frame set at the first base. This clonotype was observed at least ten times. Its antigen remains unidentified. Qualities for individual bases were not recorded, and no much larger clone is one base off.

The specimen was whole blood, collected in connection with sensitization to the hapten diphenylcyclopropenone (DPC). The chain is assembled from TRBV5-1 and TRBJ1-2; possibly the D gene is TRBD1, per 6 matching bases. The sequence derives from a man aged 30 to 39 with alopecia areata. Some clones in this sample may be carry-over from other donors' samples. The CDR3 region reads CASSRNREANYGYTF. The sequenced DNA is TGCGCCAGCAGCCGAAACAGGGAGGCTAACTATGGCTACACCTTC.